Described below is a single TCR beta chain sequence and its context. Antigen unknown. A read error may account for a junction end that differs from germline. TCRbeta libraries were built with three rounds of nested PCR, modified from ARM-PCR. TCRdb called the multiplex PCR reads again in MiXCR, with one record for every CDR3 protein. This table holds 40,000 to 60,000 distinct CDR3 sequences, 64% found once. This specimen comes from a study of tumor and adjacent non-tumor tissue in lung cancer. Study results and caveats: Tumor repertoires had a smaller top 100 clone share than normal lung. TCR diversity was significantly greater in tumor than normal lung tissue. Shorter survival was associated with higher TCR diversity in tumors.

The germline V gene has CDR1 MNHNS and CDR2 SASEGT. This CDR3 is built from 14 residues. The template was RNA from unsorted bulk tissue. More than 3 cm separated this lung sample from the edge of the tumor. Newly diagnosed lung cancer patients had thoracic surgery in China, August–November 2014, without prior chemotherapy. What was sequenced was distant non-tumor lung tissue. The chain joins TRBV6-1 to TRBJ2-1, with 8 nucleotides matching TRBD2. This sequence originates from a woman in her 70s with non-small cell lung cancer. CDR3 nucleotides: TGTGCCAGCAGTCATGGGACTAGGAACAATGAGCACTTCTTC. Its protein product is CASSHGTRNNEHFF.